The rows below give T cell receptor beta chains drawn from one sample of a study of cytotoxic CD8 clonotypes in ibrutinib-treated CLL. Assay used: immunoSEQ multiplex PCR; TCRdb lists only in-frame clones, some missing. The sample shows about 120,000 clones, approximately 56% of them seen only once. This specimen consisted of PBMCs, obtained after 24 months of ibrutinib treatment. Source of these receptors: a human donor with chronic lymphocytic leukemia. CDR3s include the opening cysteine and the closing phenylalanine or tryptophan. Each record gives: J gene, clone size, V gene, D gene, CDR3 protein, CDR3 DNA. The D gene is left open where the match is weak. Only some rows state a clone size, as once, few, many or a class for expanded clones.

>TRBJ1-2|.|TRBV10-3|TRBD1
CAISDRGQGSGYTF
TGTGCCATCAGTGACCGAGGACAGGGTTCGGGCTACACCTTC
>TRBJ2-3|.|TRBV2|.
CASAASEFADTQYF
TGTGCCAGCGCTGCCTCCGAATTTGCAGATACGCAGTATTTT
>TRBJ1-5|.|TRBV19|TRBD1
CASSRPGQVINQPQHF
TGTGCCAGTAGTCGTCCGGGACAGGTGATCAATCAGCCCCAGCATTTT
>TRBJ1-2|.|TRBV5-1|TRBD1
CASSWDRMGYGYTF
TGCGCCAGCAGCTGGGACAGGATGGGCTATGGCTACACCTTC
>TRBJ2-3|many|TRBV5-1|.
CASSLEVSARDTQYF
TGCGCCAGCAGCTTGGAGGTTAGCGCGCGAGATACGCAGTATTTT
>TRBJ2-3|few|TRBV7-8|TRBD1
CASSSRQGRSTDTQYF
TGTGCCAGCAGCTCCAGACAGGGCCGAAGCACAGATACGCAGTATTTT
>TRBJ2-4|.|TRBV2|TRBD2
CASSVTGTSENIQYF
TGTGCCAGCAGCGTCACCGGGACTAGTGAAAACATTCAGTACTTC
>TRBJ1-6|.|TRBV2|.
CASSEDYRNSPLHF
TGTGCCAGCAGCGAAGACTACAGGAATTCACCCCTCCACTTT
>TRBJ1-1|.|TRBV5-6|.
CASSPRGGNTEAFF
TGTGCCAGCAGCCCTAGAGGGGGGAACACTGAAGCTTTCTTT
>TRBJ2-2|once|TRBV11-3|.
CASSLEPHGELFF
TGTGCCAGCAGCTTAGAGCCCCACGGGGAGCTGTTTTTT
>TRBJ1-1|.|TRBV7-9|.
CASSLRGMNTEAFF
TGTGCCAGCAGCTTGCGGGGGATGAACACTGAAGCTTTCTTT
>TRBJ1-6|few|TRBV9|TRBD1
CASSSTGPRSPLHF
TGTGCCAGCAGCTCGACAGGGCCCAGGTCACCCCTCCACTTT
>TRBJ2-7|few|TRBV5-1|.
CASSLAEGYYEQYF
TGCGCCAGCAGCTTGGCCGAGGGATACTACGAGCAGTACTTC
>TRBJ1-6|.|TRBV2|TRBD1
CASARDRNSPLHF
TGTGCCAGCGCCCGGGACAGGAATTCACCCCTCCACTTT
>TRBJ2-7|.|TRBV7-2|TRBD2
CASSPGLAVTYEQYF
TGTGCCAGCAGCCCCGGACTAGCGGTTACCTACGAGCAGTACTTC
>TRBJ1-1|.|TRBV6-6|.
CASSSLQAFF
TGTGCCAGCAGTTCTTTGCAAGCTTTCTTT
>TRBJ2-1|.|TRBV7-6|TRBD2
CASSPSTPRGEGYNEQFF
TGTGCCAGCAGCCCCTCAACGCCGCGGGGGGAAGGCTACAATGAGCAGTTCTTC
>TRBJ1-6|.|TRBV5-1|.
CASRLGHNNSPLHF
TGCGCCAGCAGACTAGGACACAATAATTCACCCCTCCACTTT
>TRBJ2-7|.|TRBV4-2|.
CASSLQGGEQYF
TGTGCCAGCAGCCTACAGGGTGGCGAGCAGTACTTC
>TRBJ1-5|few|TRBV25-1|TRBD1
CATRGQGDNQPQHF
TGTGCCACCCGGGGGCAGGGGGACAATCAGCCCCAGCATTTT
>TRBJ1-3|.|TRBV30|.
CAWSGLFFGNTIYF
TGTGCCTGGAGTGGGCTATTTTTCGGAAACACCATATATTTT
>TRBJ2-7|.|TRBV5-1|.
CASSTLWDEQYF
TGCGCCAGCAGCACCCTTTGGGACGAGCAGTACTTC
>TRBJ2-5|.|TRBV30|.
CAWSPGLGETQYF
TGTGCCTGGAGTCCGGGATTGGGAGAGACCCAGTACTTC
>TRBJ1-6|few|TRBV5-8|TRBD1
CASSFRQGSPLHF
TGTGCCAGCAGCTTCCGACAGGGTTCACCCCTCCACTTT
>TRBJ2-7|.|TRBV7-7|.
CASSLGWTIYEQYF
TGTGCTAGCAGCTTAGGCTGGACAATCTACGAGCAGTACTTC
>TRBJ1-4|many|TRBV28|TRBD1
CASSPGQRREKLFF
TGTGCCAGCAGCCCGGGACAGCGTCGGGAAAAACTGTTTTTT
>TRBJ2-4|.|TRBV19|.
CASSTPGRTFGIQYF
TGTGCCAGTAGTACTCCGGGACGGACCTTTGGCATTCAGTACTTC
>TRBJ2-5|few|TRBV7-8|.
CASSVDSQETQYF
TGTGCCAGCAGCGTGGACAGCCAAGAGACCCAGTACTTC
>TRBJ2-3|few|TRBV5-1|TRBD2
CASTGLAGTDTQYF
TGCGCCAGCACCGGACTAGCGGGTACAGATACGCAGTATTTT
>TRBJ1-4|.|TRBV25-1|.
CASSVKWGFNEKLFF
TGTGCCAGCAGTGTTAAATGGGGCTTTAATGAAAAACTGTTTTTT
>TRBJ2-5|.|TRBV25-1|.
CASSERGVLFRDETQYF
TGTGCCAGCAGTGAGCGGGGTGTTCTGTTCAGGGACGAGACCCAGTACTTC
>TRBJ1-2|few|TRBV5-1|.
CASSLNGDLGYTF
TGCGCCAGCAGCTTGAACGGGGACTTAGGCTACACCTTC
>TRBJ1-1|.|TRBV27|TRBD1
CASRLGRAGTGEKTEAFF
TGTGCCAGCAGGCTAGGAAGGGCTGGGACAGGGGAAAAGACTGAAGCTTTCTTT
>TRBJ1-3|.|TRBV19|.
CASSSVGNTIYF
TGTGCCAGTAGTAGCGTTGGAAACACCATATATTTT
>TRBJ2-7|.|TRBV4-3|.
CASSQEYKAYEQYF
TGCGCCAGCAGCCAAGAATACAAGGCCTACGAGCAGTACTTC
>TRBJ2-7|.|TRBV6-5|.
CASSYSSQEYEQYF
TGTGCCAGCAGTTACTCCTCACAGGAATACGAGCAGTACTTC
>TRBJ2-7|.|TRBV7-2|.
CASSSPFQGSYEQYF
TGTGCCAGCAGCTCCCCATTTCAGGGTTCCTACGAGCAGTACTTC
>TRBJ1-5|few|TRBV4-1|.
CASSQSLDQPQHF
TGCGCCAGCAGCCAGAGTTTGGATCAGCCCCAGCATTTT
>TRBJ2-5|.|TRBV11-3|TRBD1
CASSLRTGGPETQYF
TGTGCCAGCAGCCTAAGGACAGGGGGGCCAGAGACCCAGTACTTC
>TRBJ2-5|.|TRBV5-5|.
CASSRLGETQYF
TGTGCCAGCAGCCGACTAGGGGAGACCCAGTACTTC
>TRBJ2-7|few|TRBV5-8|.
CASSLHRVSAYEQYF
TGTGCCAGCAGCTTACACAGGGTGTCGGCCTACGAGCAGTACTTC
>TRBJ2-1|.|TRBV5-1|TRBD2
CASSLLAGAPGNEQFF
TGCGCCAGCAGCTTACTAGCGGGGGCTCCGGGCAATGAGCAGTTCTTC
>TRBJ2-5|.|TRBV6-5|.
CASSYSPLRETQYF
TGTGCCAGCAGTTACTCGCCCTTAAGGGAGACCCAGTACTTC
>TRBJ2-7|few|TRBV11-3|TRBD2
CASSLLAGAYEQYF
TGTGCCAGCAGCTTGCTAGCGGGAGCCTACGAGCAGTACTTC
>TRBJ1-5|.|TRBV30|.
CAWSGGLTQPQHF
TGTGCCTGGAGTGGGGGGTTAACTCAGCCCCAGCATTTT
>TRBJ2-1|.|TRBV7-2|TRBD2
CASSPKTSGRYNEQFF
TGTGCCAGCAGCCCAAAGACTAGCGGGCGTTACAATGAGCAGTTCTTC
>TRBJ2-1|.|TRBV6-4|TRBD1
CASSRQGDRDNEQFF
TGTGCCAGCAGTAGACAGGGTGATAGGGACAATGAGCAGTTCTTC
>TRBJ1-6|.|TRBV27|.
CASSPYGSPLHF
TGTGCCAGCAGTCCTTATGGTTCACCCCTCCACTTT